The 21 T cell receptor beta chains reported below all come from one sample, sequenced in a study of cytomegalovirus exposure and HLA in healthy donors. 13 Jbeta primers and 60 Vbeta primers were used for the PCR. TCRdb's table, derived via immunoSEQ multiplex PCR, lists solely in-frame clones and lacks some. The sample carries around 37,000 clones, 74% recorded once. The sample consisted of PBMCs. These receptors all stem from a man aged 30 to 45 in good health and CMV-seronegative.

The V call is TRBV7-9, the J call TRBJ1-2, with D unresolved. CDR3 length: 14 residues. Between the trimmed V and J ends, which lost 4 bases and 4 bases, there was a span of 13 bases. Looked up from germline, CDR1 is SEHNR and CDR2 is FQNEAQ (reference sequence). This CDR3 is CASSSETPTYGYTF. CDR3 bases: TGTGCCAGCAGCTCCGAGACACCGACCTATGGCTACACCTTC.

V usage is TRBV6-5 and J usage is TRBJ2-2; D is unresolved. The CDR3 has 14 amino acids. The V and J ends lost 5 bases and 1 base respectively, with 8 bases between them. The germline gives CDR1 MNHEY, CDR2 SVGAGI. CDR3 loop: CASSEHMNTGELFF. For the CDR3, the DNA is TGTGCCAGCAGTGAACACATGAACACCGGGGAGCTGTTTTTT.

The CDR3, as DNA: TGTGCCAGCAGCCCGAACCAGGGGGGCGGGGAGCTGTTTTTT. This encodes CASSPNQGGGELFF. The chain is built from TRBV11-2 and TRBJ2-2; D possibly corresponds to TRBD1 (7 bases). Germline V lookup: CDR1 SGHAT, CDR2 FQNNGV. V lost 5 bases to trimming and J lost 7 bases, with 14 bases between them. The CDR3 contains 14 residues.

This chain links TRBV29-1 with TRBJ2-1; 9 bases line up with TRBD1. The CDR3 sequence is 12 residues long. The ends lost 6 bases at V and 12 bases at J; junction bases unmatched: 9. Germline V CDR1 and CDR2: SQVTM, ANQGSEA. CDR3 amino acids: CSVAQGAWVQFF. The CDR3 bases are TGCAGCGTGGCACAGGGGGCTTGGGTGCAGTTCTTC.

Only a few counts were recorded for this clone. The chain has TRBV12-5 and TRBJ1-2, with a weak D call TRBD1 (5 bases). The CDR3 has 14 amino acids. Germline V CDR1 and CDR2: LGHNT, FRNRAP. The V gene lost 6 bases and the J gene lost 4 bases, with 15 bases spanning the gap. The DNA for the CDR3 is TGTGCTAGTGGCCCCCAAGGGGCCGTCTATGGCTACACCTTC. Protein: CASGPQGAVYGYTF. Complete variable domain (other parts from reference TRBV12-5 and TRBJ1-2): DARVTQTPRHKVTEMGQEVTMRCQPILGHNTVFWYRQTMMQGLELLAYFRNRAPLDDSGMPKDRFSAEMPDATLATLKIQPSEPRDSAVYFCASGPQGAVYGYTFGSGTRLTVV.

This rearrangement joins TRBV18 to TRBJ1-1; D is undetermined. Deletions cut 3 bases from V and 10 bases from J, with 15 bases between. This CDR3 has 13 residues. Germline CDR1 and CDR2: KGHSH and LQKENI. As DNA, the CDR3 is TGTGCCAGCTCACCGCCGGGGTTCATTGGAGCTTTCTTT. This sequence encodes CASSPPGFIGAFF.

This clone was picked up a small number of times. V and J are TRBV6-5 and TRBJ1-2; 8 bases align to TRBD1. CDR1 and CDR2 from the germline V gene are MNHEY and SVGAGI. The CDR3 loop spans 13 amino acids. With 8 bases clipped from V and 2 bases from J, the junction kept 4 bases outside the gene matches. The CDR3, as DNA: TGTGCCAGCTCGGACAGGGACAACTATGGCTACACCTTC. It yields the protein CASSDRDNYGYTF.

This clone showed up just a few times. The chain employs TRBV13 and TRBJ2-1, with 9 bases aligning to TRBD1. V lost 4 bases and J lost 8; bases outside the gene matches: 12. CDR3 length equals 16 residues. The germline V gene encodes CDR1 PRHDT and CDR2 FYEKMQ (reference sequence). In DNA, the CDR3 is TGTGCCAGCAGCTACAGGGCCGGGACAGGGAATCATGAGCAGTTCTTC. As protein: CASSYRAGTGNHEQFF.

This clone has more than one count but fewer than ten. The V gene is TRBV2, the J gene TRBJ2-7, with D uncertain. The germline V gene has CDR1 SNHLY and CDR2 FYNNEI. This CDR3 has 15 residues. The V and J ends lost 2 bases and 4 bases respectively, with 15 bases between them. CDR3 region: CASSEFRYPSYEQYF. The CDR3 coding sequence is TGTGCCAGCAGTGAATTCAGATATCCCTCTTACGAGCAGTACTTC.

The chain's CDR3 is CASSAAAGFGTGELFF. The CDR3 nucleotides read TGTGCCAGCAGCGCAGCGGCGGGGTTTGGCACCGGGGAGCTGTTTTTT. The V and J genes are TRBV9 and TRBJ2-2, with a tentative D call TRBD2 (6 bases). The CDR3 is 16 amino acids. Germline-derived CDR1 and CDR2 are SGDLS and YYNGEE. The ends were cut back, 3 bases at V and 4 bases at J, with 16 bases in the middle.

This chain uses TRBV6-5 with TRBJ2-7; D is perhaps TRBD2 (6 bases). The CDR3 consists of 15 residues. Looked up from germline, CDR1 is MNHEY and CDR2 is SVGAGI. V lost 7 bases to trimming and J lost 3 bases, with 19 bases between them. The CDR3 nucleotides are TGTGCCAGCACTATCGCGGTCGGGGGAAACTACGAGCAGTACTTC. It encodes CASTIAVGGNYEQYF.

This clone was seen only once. The genes are TRBV6-1 and TRBJ2-5, with 11 bases identical to TRBD1. The DNA end favors TRBJ2-7, so the J call may be wrong. This CDR3 comprises 15 residues. CDR1 is MNHNS and CDR2 is SASEGT in the germline V gene. CDR3 loop: CASSEKGTGGNEQYF. In DNA form, the CDR3 reads TGTGCCAGCAGTGAAAAAGGGACAGGGGGAAACGAGCAGTACTTC.

In its sample, this clone was seen a few times. The rearrangement uses TRBV19 and TRBJ1-2; possible D gene TRBD1, 6 bases. The length of the CDR3 is 17 residues. Trimming left V 1 base short and J 8 bases short, with 23 bases between. Per germline, CDR1 LNHDA and CDR2 SQIVND (reference sequence). CDR3 bases: TGTGCCAGTAGTATAGCTGCGGGGGGCGCGATCTCCTTCGGCTACACCTTC. It encodes CASSIAAGGAISFGYTF. The entire variable domain, with the rest obtained from reference TRBV19 and TRBJ1-2, is as follows: DGGITQSPKYLFRKEGQNVTLSCEQNLNHDAMYWYRQDPGQGLRLIYYSQIVNDFQKGDIAEGYSVSREKKESFPLTVTSAQKNPTAFYLCASSIAAGGAISFGYTFGSGTRLTVV.

The rearrangement uses TRBV5-1 and TRBJ2-1, with 11 bases matching TRBD1. V dropped 1 base and J dropped 6; count of bases not matched to a gene: 6. The length of the CDR3 is 16 residues. Germline CDR1 SGHRS, CDR2 YFSETQ. The CDR3 bases are TGCGCCAGCAGCTTGAGTCGGACAGGGGGCGGCAATGAGCAGTTCTTC. This gives the protein CASSLSRTGGGNEQFF. Full variable domain (outside the CDR3, taken from reference TRBV5-1 and TRBJ2-1): KAGVTQTPRYLIKTRGQQVTLSCSPISGHRSVSWYQQTPGQGLQFLFEYFSETQRNKGNFPGRFSGRQFSNSRSEMNVSTLELGDSALYLCASSLSRTGGGNEQFFGPGTRLTVL.

As DNA, the CDR3 is TGCGCCAGCAGTCGGCAGGGCTTAGTTTTTGCTGGAAACACCATATATTTT. Translated: CASSRQGLVFAGNTIYF. The V gene is TRBV4-1, the J gene TRBJ1-3; the D gene is possibly TRBD1 (5 bases). There are 17 residues in the CDR3. Deletions cut 6 bases from V and 2 bases from J, with 20 bases between. Germline V lookup: CDR1 MGHRA, CDR2 YSYEKL.

CDR3 DNA sequence: TGTGCCAGCTCACCGACGTTCGCTCAGACAGCAAATGAAAAACTGTTTTTT. Amino acid sequence: CASSPTFAQTANEKLFF. V is TRBV18 and J is TRBJ1-4, with D possibly being TRBD1 (5 bases). The CDR3 totals 17 residues. Germline V gives CDR1 KGHSH, CDR2 LQKENI. Trimming removed 3 bases at V and 5 bases at J, with 19 bases between.

The V gene is TRBV18, the J gene TRBJ1-1, with D hard to call. The CDR3 sequence is 13 residues long. Between the trimmed V and J ends, which lost 5 bases and 6 bases, there was a span of 13 bases. Germline CDR1 reads KGHSH; CDR2 reads LQKENI. CDR3 DNA: TGTGCCAGCTCAACTCCCCCCCCCGCTGAAGCTTTCTTT. Encoded protein: CASSTPPPAEAFF.

This clone was seen only a few times. The chain couples TRBV7-9 to TRBJ2-1; D is perhaps TRBD1 (6 bases). Germline V gene lookup returns CDR1 SEHNR and CDR2 FQNEAQ (reference sequence). The CDR3 extends over 15 amino acids. Between the trimmed V and J ends, which lost 1 base and 8 bases, there was a span of 15 bases. Written as DNA, the CDR3 is TGTGCCAGCAGCTTAGAGGCCGGGTACAGGGATGAGCAGTTCTTC. Its translation: CASSLEAGYRDEQFF.

This rearrangement joins TRBV5-1 to TRBJ2-7; possibly TRBD2 for D (5 bases). Deletions cut 0 bases from V and 6 bases from J, with 10 bases between. Germline V lookup: CDR1 SGHRS, CDR2 YFSETQ. CDR3 size: 13 residues. This CDR3 is CASSLAPGIEQYF. The DNA for the CDR3 is TGCGCCAGCAGCTTGGCGCCGGGGATCGAGCAGTACTTC. The variable domain in full, completed from reference TRBV5-1 and TRBJ2-7, reads KAGVTQTPRYLIKTRGQQVTLSCSPISGHRSVSWYQQTPGQGLQFLFEYFSETQRNKGNFPGRFSGRQFSNSRSEMNVSTLELGDSALYLCASSLAPGIEQYFGPGTRLTVT.

The rearrangement uses TRBV6-5 and TRBJ2-7, with 8 bases aligning to TRBD1. The CDR3 sequence is 15 residues long. V lost 0 bases to trimming and J lost 4 bases; unmatched junction nucleotides: 5. Germline V gene lookup returns CDR1 MNHEY and CDR2 SVGAGI. As DNA, the CDR3 is TGTGCCAGCAGTTACTCGAGGACAGGGCGGTACGAGCAGTACTTC. Protein product: CASSYSRTGRYEQYF.

The rearrangement uses TRBV27 and TRBJ2-3, with D perhaps TRBD2 (6 bases). CDR1 is MNHEY and CDR2 is SMNVEV in the germline V gene (reference sequence). The V end was cut by 0 bases, the J end by 4 bases, with 17 bases between. The CDR3 loop spans 17 amino acids. CDR3 sequence reads: CASSLSRRRGGADTQYF. In DNA, the CDR3 is TGTGCCAGCAGTTTATCGCGACGGCGGGGTGGGGCAGATACGCAGTATTTT.